This T cell receptor beta chain was sequenced in a study of OX40 agonist ivuxolimab in advanced cancers. Study-level findings and limits: Specificity for antigen went undetermined in the expanded peripheral T cells. Researchers report that CD8+ T cells had, on average, more expanded clones than CD4+.

With respect to this clone: Its antigen is not identified.

The CDR3 sequence is 14 residues long. Germline V gene sequence: CDR1 SGHTA, CDR2 FQGTGA. V was cut by 6 bases and J by 2 bases, with 10 bases left in between. Assay used: immunoSEQ multiplex PCR; TCRdb lists only in-frame clones, some missing. The top ten clones hold approximately 4% of a sample with about 60,000 clones, approximately 86% of them seen once. The sequence came from an adult with an advanced solid tumor such as melanoma, head and neck, liver or kidney cancer. The specimen comprised CD4+ or CD8+ T cells sorted from blood, sampled in a trial of the OX40 agonist ivuxolimab. The rearrangement links TRBV7-3 to TRBJ2-2; D is unresolved. The CDR3 DNA reads as TGTGCCAGCAGTCCGGGCCTTAACACCGGGGAGCTGTTTTTT. Amino acids: CASSPGLNTGELFF.